This record looks at one T cell receptor (beta chain) sequence and its context. The CDR3 sequence is 11 residues long. Trimming removed 3 bases from V and 6 bases from J, with 6 bases in between. Per germline, CDR1 LGHNA and CDR2 YNFKEQ. Only in-frame clones appear in the TCRdb table, and some are missing; sequencing was by immunoSEQ multiplex PCR. Of approximately 40,000 clones listed, more than 90% are singletons. The data derive from a study of blood T cell repertoires in COVID-19. The chain is built from TRBV4-2 and TRBJ2-7; tentatively, D is TRBD2 (5 bases). The receptor's source is a woman of 80 years or more with acute or convalescent COVID-19. Material: peripheral blood. DNA for the CDR3: TGTGCCAGCAGCCATGGGAGCGAGCAGTACTTC. It translates to CASSHGSEQYF.